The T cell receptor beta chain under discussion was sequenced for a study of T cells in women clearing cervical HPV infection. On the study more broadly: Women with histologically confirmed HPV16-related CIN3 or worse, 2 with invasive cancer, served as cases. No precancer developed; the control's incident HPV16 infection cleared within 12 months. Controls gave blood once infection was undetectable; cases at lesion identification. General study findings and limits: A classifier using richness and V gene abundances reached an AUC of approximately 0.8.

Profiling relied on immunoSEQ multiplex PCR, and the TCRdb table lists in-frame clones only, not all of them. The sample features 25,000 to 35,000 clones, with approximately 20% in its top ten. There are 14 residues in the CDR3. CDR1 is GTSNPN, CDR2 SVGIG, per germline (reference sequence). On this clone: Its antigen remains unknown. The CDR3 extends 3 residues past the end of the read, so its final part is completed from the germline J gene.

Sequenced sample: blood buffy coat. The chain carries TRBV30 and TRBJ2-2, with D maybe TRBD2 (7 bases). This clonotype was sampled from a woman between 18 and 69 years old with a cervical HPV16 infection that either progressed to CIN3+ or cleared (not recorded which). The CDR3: CAWSSTGGREKLFF. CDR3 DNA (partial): TGTGCCTGGAGTTCCACCGGGGGGCGAGAAAAG.